The 22 T cell receptor beta chains given below trace back to one sample, sequenced in a study of cytomegalovirus exposure and HLA in healthy donors. The PCR had 60 Vbeta and 13 Jbeta primers. Data came from immunoSEQ multiplex PCR; TCRdb stores just in-frame clones and leaves some out. The table has roughly 230,000 clones, 85% to 95% seen once; the top ten hold approximately 1.5%. Source material: PBMCs. The receptors were gathered from a girl aged 2 to 9 in good health and CMV-seronegative.

The chain recombines TRBV19 with TRBJ2-1, with TRBD1 matching over 11 bases. Germline values: CDR1 LNHDA, CDR2 SQIVND (reference sequence). Losses at the gene ends were 6 bases for V and 5 bases for J; bases not matched to a gene: 9. This CDR3 has 16 residues. CDR3 sequence (DNA): TGTGCCAGTAGCAGCCCCGGGACAGGGGGGAACAATGAGCAGTTCTTC. Translating it yields CASSSPGTGGNNEQFF.

This chain connects TRBV9 to TRBJ2-7, with D maybe TRBD2 (6 bases). Germline-derived CDR1 and CDR2 are SGDLS and YYNGEE. V was cut by 3 bases and J by 7 bases, with 8 bases left in between. CDR3 size: 11 residues. The DNA of the CDR3 is TGTGCCAGCAGCGCAGGGAGGGAGCAGTACTTC. This gives the protein CASSAGREQYF.

V and J are TRBV2 and TRBJ1-5; D is possibly TRBD1 (5 bases). The CDR3 runs 14 residues. Germline loops: CDR1 SNHLY, CDR2 FYNNEI. Trimming took off 8 bases at V and 7 bases at J, with 18 bases between the two ends. The CDR3 spells CASQILGGEQPQHF. The CDR3 nucleotides read TGTGCCAGCCAAATCTTGGGGGGAGAGCAGCCCCAGCATTTT.

The chain carries TRBV11-1 and TRBJ2-2; 9 bases are shared with TRBD2. The CDR3 consists of 16 residues. With V trimmed by 5 bases and J by 4 bases, 8 bases remained unmatched. In germline, CDR1 is SGHAT, CDR2 FQDESV (reference sequence). DNA of the CDR3: TGTGCCAGCAGCCCTAGCGGGGTCCGAGGCACCGGGGAGCTGTTTTTT. It encodes CASSPSGVRGTGELFF.

This clone has a handful of counts. V is TRBV7-9 and J is TRBJ2-2; tentatively, D is TRBD1 (6 bases). Germline V gene lookup returns CDR1 SEHNR and CDR2 FQNEAQ (reference sequence). The CDR3 has 13 amino acids. V was trimmed by 4 bases and J by 6 bases, leaving 9 bases between them. The CDR3 sequence: CASSSSGAGELFF. The CDR3 nucleotides read TGTGCCAGCAGCTCATCAGGGGCCGGGGAGCTGTTTTTT.

This sequence joins TRBV28 and TRBJ2-7; D not certain. CDR1 and CDR2 from the germline V gene are MDHEN and SYDVKM. The CDR3 is 14 amino acids. The ends were cut back, 8 bases at V and 1 base at J, with 15 bases in the middle. This CDR3 reads CASHVTTRSYEQYF. As DNA, the CDR3 is TGTGCCAGCCACGTCACTACCCGGTCCTACGAGCAGTACTTC.

This chain joins TRBV4-1 and TRBJ2-3; unclear D gene. V lost 0 bases and J 0 bases, leaving 10 bases between the germline ends. The CDR3 has 16 residues. The germline CDR1 and CDR2 sequences are MGHRA and YSYEKL. CDR3 coding DNA: TGCGCCAGCAGCCAAGATTTGGGCCTTAGCACAGATACGCAGTATTTT. Amino acids: CASSQDLGLSTDTQYF.

This chain connects TRBV11-3 to TRBJ2-1; a weak D match, TRBD2 (6 bases). Trimming left V 5 bases short and J 2 bases short, with 22 bases between. The CDR3 spans 18 residues. Germline V gene data show CDR1 as SGHNT and CDR2 as YENEEA. CDR3 coding DNA: TGTGCCAGCAGCATGGAACGGGAGTACAACCTCACCTACAATGAGCAGTTCTTC. It translates to CASSMEREYNLTYNEQFF. The full variable domain, with the rest looked up from reference TRBV11-3 and TRBJ2-1, is EAGVVQSPRYKIIEKKQPVAFWCNPISGHNTLYWYLQNLGQGPELLIRYENEEAVDDSQLPKDRFSAERLKGVDSTLKIQPAELGDSAVYLCASSMEREYNLTYNEQFFGPGTRLTVL.

This chain links TRBV15 with TRBJ2-7; TRBD1 aligns across 9 bases. The germline CDR1 and CDR2 sequences are LNHNV and YYDKDF (reference sequence). There are 13 residues in the CDR3. V lost 4 bases to trimming and J lost 3 bases; unmatched junction nucleotides: 1. DNA of the CDR3: TGTGCCACCAGCAAGGACAGGGGCTACGAGCAGTACTTC. Its translation is CATSKDRGYEQYF.

V gene TRBV9 combines with J gene TRBJ2-1; TRBD2 aligns across 9 bases. The CDR3 has 16 residues. V was clipped by 3 bases and J by 8 bases; unmatched bases: 12. CDR1 and CDR2 (germline): SGDLS, YYNGEE. CDR3 in DNA: TGTGCCAGCAGCGCCGACCGGAGGGCGGGGGGGCATGAGCAGTTCTTC. It encodes CASSADRRAGGHEQFF.

The chain employs TRBV7-9 and TRBJ2-3; TRBD2 matches at 12 bases. This CDR3 has 17 residues. Trimming took 2 bases from V and 5 from J; bases not matched to a gene: 8. The germline V gene has CDR1 SEHNR and CDR2 FQNEAQ (reference sequence). The CDR3 loop reads CASSLPSGRALGDTQYF. The CDR3 nucleotides are TGTGCCAGCAGCTTACCTAGCGGGAGGGCCCTCGGAGATACGCAGTATTTT.

The gene calls are TRBV5-6 and TRBJ2-7; no reliable D call. Trimming took off 5 bases at V and 2 bases at J, with 14 bases between the two ends. Germline CDR1 is SGHDT and CDR2 is YYEEEE. The CDR3 extends over 14 amino acids. The CDR3, as DNA: TGTGCCAGCAGGTATAAATCTTCCGCCTACGAGCAGTACTTC. Encoded protein: CASRYKSSAYEQYF.

The rearrangement uses TRBV19 and TRBJ2-5; possibly TRBD2 for D (7 bases). The germline CDR1 and CDR2 sequences are LNHDA and SQIVND (reference sequence). CDR3 size: 15 residues. V shed 3 bases and J shed 5 bases, with 16 bases lying between them. CDR3: CASSIQAGAWETQYF. CDR3 DNA: TGTGCCAGTAGTATCCAGGCGGGGGCCTGGGAGACCCAGTACTTC.

This clone was counted only a few times. The sample contains more than one DNA sequence encoding this CDR3. V usage is TRBV5-1 and J usage is TRBJ2-7; 9 positions agree with TRBD1. CDR1 and CDR2 from the germline V gene are SGHRS and YFSETQ. V trimming: 2 bases; J trimming: 4 bases; junction bases outside the gene matches: 4. The CDR3 totals 14 residues. The CDR3 here is CASSFGQGSYEQYF. The CDR3 bases are TGCGCCAGCAGCTTCGGACAGGGGTCGTACGAGCAGTACTTC.

V gene TRBV10-3 combines with J gene TRBJ1-4; D ambiguous. This CDR3 is 16 amino acids long. The V end lost 0 bases, the J end lost 0 bases, and 8 bases lay between the germline ends. The germline V gene encodes CDR1 ENHRY and CDR2 SYGVKD. The CDR3 region is CAISESGQATNEKLFF. The CDR3 nucleotides are TGTGCCATCAGTGAGTCGGGCCAAGCAACTAATGAAAAACTGTTTTTT.

The chain employs TRBV11-1 and TRBJ1-1; D may be TRBD1 (5 bases). The germline gives CDR1 SGHAT, CDR2 FQDESV (reference sequence). CDR3 length equals 13 residues. V was clipped by 3 bases and J by 6 bases, with 11 bases between them. The CDR3 loop reads CASSFDRGAEAFF. Written as DNA, the CDR3 is TGTGCCAGCAGCTTTGACCGGGGGGCTGAAGCTTTCTTT. Full variable domain (outside the CDR3, taken from reference TRBV11-1 and TRBJ1-1): EAEVAQSPRYKITEKSQAVAFWCDPISGHATLYWYRQILGQGPELLVQFQDESVVDDSQLPKDRFSAERLKGVDSTLKIQPAELGDSAMYLCASSFDRGAEAFFGQGTRLTVV.

This chain links TRBV2 with TRBJ2-7; D not certain. Germline lookup yields CDR1 SNHLY and CDR2 FYNNEI. The CDR3 is made up of 12 amino acids. Trimming stripped 4 bases from V and 7 bases from J, with 11 bases between. CDR3 bases: TGTGCCAGCAGTGCCTATCTTCGGGAGCAGTACTTC. Translating gives CASSAYLREQYF.

This clone was counted once. This chain uses TRBV5-8 with TRBJ1-5; no clear D. In germline, CDR1 is SGHTS, CDR2 YDEGEE. The CDR3 extends over 15 amino acids. Trimming shortened V by 0 bases and J by 2 bases, and 9 bases separated the two germline ends. CDR3 DNA sequence: TGTGCCAGCAGCTTGGGAGGTAAGGGCAATCAGCCCCAGCATTTT. Its protein is CASSLGGKGNQPQHF.

This chain joins TRBV23-1 and TRBJ2-6, with 8 bases lining up with TRBD1. TRBV23-1 is classed as an ORF, of uncertain function. The length of the CDR3 is 19 residues. J was trimmed by 1 base and V by 3 bases; bases with no gene match: 11. The CDR3 is CASSHLRGQVKSGANVLTF. CDR3 nucleotides: TGCGCCAGCAGTCATCTGAGGGGACAGGTGAAATCTGGGGCCAACGTCCTGACTTTC.

V and J are TRBV18 and TRBJ1-2; D remains ambiguous. This CDR3 has 12 amino acids. Germline loops: CDR1 KGHSH, CDR2 LQKENI. Trimming took off 0 bases at V and 8 bases at J, with 7 bases between the two ends. CDR3 in amino acids: CASSPPAGGYTF. Written as DNA, the CDR3 is TGTGCCAGCTCACCACCGGCGGGCGGCTACACCTTC.

This sequence joins TRBV12-5 and TRBJ2-5; 7 bases fit TRBD2. The better agreement between TRBJ2-7 and the DNA end casts doubt on the J call. The CDR3 totals 13 residues. Germline V lookup: CDR1 LGHNT, CDR2 FRNRAP. The CDR3: CASGSTGLVEQYF. The CDR3 DNA reads TGTGCTAGTGGTTCTACTGGACTAGTCGAGCAGTACTTC.

CDR3 sequence reads: CASSYSQGRADTQYF. The CDR3 nucleotides read TGTGCCAGCAGTTACTCTCAGGGAAGGGCAGATACGCAGTATTTT. The chain employs TRBV6-5 and TRBJ2-3; a possible D gene is TRBD1 (5 bases). This CDR3 comprises 15 residues. V was clipped by 0 bases and J by 4 bases, with 11 bases between them. The V gene's germline CDR1 is MNHEY and CDR2 SVGAGI.